This TCR beta chain was recovered during a study of T cell responses to AZD1222 COVID-19 vaccine (dated by TCRdb to the early 2020s). Background for the entire study: A total of around 240 trial participants underwent TCR sequencing, of whom 207 had received two doses of AZD1222 and some 25 had received two doses of the MenACWY control vaccine. Enrollment into the trials was organized by age into subgroups of 18-55, 56-69 and 70-plus years, and those subgroups contained about 160, 30 and 59 TCR-sequenced participants, respectively.

The germline V gene encodes CDR1 MDHEN and CDR2 SYDVKM. The CDR3 contains 14 residues, cysteine and phenylalanine counted. CDR3 DNA is the only sequence kept; it has 42 bases, read in frame from the first base. V loses 10 bases at its end and J loses 9 bases; junction bases beyond the gene matches: 10. The CDR3 regions of human TCRbeta chains were analyzed by immunosequencing. Under the source paper's analysis protocol: TCRs in the repertoires were matched against a reference library of SARS-CoV-2-specific TCRs that had been generated with the MIRA antigen-specificity platform. Breadth was defined as the fraction of unique TCRs that were SARS-CoV-2-associated. Depth was defined as the fraction of total T cells that were SARS-CoV-2-associated. Using the MIRA data, every spike-specific TCR was mapped to the spike region that the TCR reacted to and assigned to either a CD4 or a CD8 class. Log10-transformed breadth and depth values were compared by one-way ANOVA with Sidak's multiple comparisons tests. As stored in TCRdb, this immuneACCESS dataset retains in-frame rearrangements with V and J assigned. A fraction of the clones does not appear; measured against another copy, unresolved V genes explain less than half of the discrepancy, and the remainder lacks a known reason. D and trimming were read from the DNA, whereas the V and J calls and clone size are those reported in that table. The sample table lists roughly 43,000 clones, around 77% of them with a count of one. The top ten clones comprise about 22% of the sample.

Reading the label with the study, this specimen's time point is: about 28 days (+/-7) after the second vaccine dose. The sample's treatment or condition label, decoded: meningococcal conjugate vaccine given as trial control. Vaccinee samples were obtained from the UK trials COV001 and COV002, which included a single-blind randomized controlled phase 2/3 trial of AZD1222 (ChAdOx1 nCoV-19) in healthy adults. For TCRbeta chain sequencing, PBMC samples from trial participants were taken at day 0 and at day 28 after the second dose. This clone was seen once. It lacks a known antigen. There are no base qualities to consult, and no much larger clone falls within one base. The full study reports these points: Reportedly, almost half of the unique spike-specific TCRs recognized epitopes lying outside the regions that are mutated in the B.1.351 and B.1.1.7 variants. Because no day 14 peak-response samples were available, the repertoires could be characterized only after the peak T cell response. After two AZD1222 doses, both the breadth and the depth of spike-specific TCRs were significantly higher than at day 0 and than in MenACWY recipients. Conclusions about previously exposed vaccinees were limited because only 5 or 6 AZD1222 recipients were SARS-CoV-2 seropositive at baseline. The 56-69-year group was small, and its depth increase did not reach significance, likely because of low power. The whole spike protein was spanned by vaccine-associated CD4 TCRs, and dominant responses were seen in regions 160-218 and 743-854. Most participants were white British and females outnumbered males, and the authors suggested that clonal diversity may have been underestimated.

Sequencing was performed on peripheral blood, taken 28 days after the second dose of the MenACWY control vaccine. The TCR comes from an adult who received the MenACWY meningococcal vaccine as a control. The chain is assembled from TRBV28 and TRBJ1-6; TRBD1 aligns with 9 central bases. CDR3 region: CATHMGTGFSPLHF. The DNA reads TGTGCCACCCACATGGGGACAGGGTTTTCACCCCTCCACTTT.